One and the same sample provided the 9 T cell receptor beta chains below, sequenced in a study of Ad26.COV2.S vaccination and SARS-CoV-2 variants. The repertoire was sequenced with immunoSEQ multiplex PCR; TCRdb's copy has only in-frame clones and lacks some. The sample contains 330,000 or so clones, about 90% of which appear only once. Treatment indicated: around 19 received Ad26.COV2.S at low or high dose, single or two shots; 5 received placebo; per-sample allocation not given. The study sampled participants on day 63 after the first vaccine or placebo injection. Sequencing was performed on peripheral blood, taken in a trial of Ad26.COV2.S vaccine versus placebo. These TCRs come from a person aged 18-60 years who received the Ad26.COV2.S COVID-19 vaccine or a placebo.

This chain connects TRBV10-2 to TRBJ1-1, with TRBD1 matching 8 bases. There are 11 residues in the CDR3. The V gene end was trimmed by 3 bases and the J gene end by 9 bases; junction bases not matched to a gene: 0. Germline assignment: CDR1 WSHSY and CDR2 SAAADI. The DNA of the CDR3 is TGCGCCAGCAGTGACAGGGGGCAAGCTTTCTTT. Protein product: CASSDRGQAFF.

The genes are TRBV6-5 and TRBJ2-6; D is unresolved. This CDR3 region has 15 residues. V shed 3 bases and J shed 0 bases, with 6 bases lying between them. Germline V lookup: CDR1 MNHEY, CDR2 SVGAGI. The CDR3 DNA sequence: TGTGCCAGCAGTTATCAGAGCTCTGGGGCCAACGTCCTGACTTTC. Amino acids: CASSYQSSGANVLTF.

The chain has TRBV7-6 and TRBJ1-6, with 7 bases matching TRBD1. In germline, CDR1 is SGHVS, CDR2 FNYEAQ. The CDR3 has 14 residues. The junction had 6 bases not matched to a gene; V was cut back by 4 bases and J by 9 bases. CDR3 DNA sequence: TGTGCCAGCAGCTCTTCAGGGGGGATTTCACCCCTCCACTTT. Translating gives CASSSSGGISPLHF.

This rearrangement joins TRBV2 to TRBJ2-7; 8 positions agree with TRBD2. Germline assignment: CDR1 SNHLY and CDR2 FYNNEI. The CDR3 totals 17 residues. Trimming at V came to 5 bases and at J to 1 base, leaving 13 bases not matched to a gene. The CDR3 spells CASSSLAGSFLSYEQYF. The CDR3 nucleotides are TGTGCCAGCAGTTCTTTAGCGGGGAGCTTCCTTTCCTACGAGCAGTACTTC. The variable domain in full, completed from reference TRBV2 and TRBJ2-7, reads EPEVTQTPSHQVTQMGQEVILRCVPISNHLYFYWYRQILGQKVEFLVSFYNNEISEKSEIFDDQFSVERPDGSNFTLKIRSTKLEDSAMYFCASSSLAGSFLSYEQYFGPGTRLTVT.

This chain uses TRBV19 with TRBJ1-2, with 10 bases matching TRBD1. J was trimmed by 3 bases and V by 6 bases; bases with no gene match: 4. This CDR3 comprises 14 residues. The germline V gene encodes CDR1 LNHDA and CDR2 SQIVND (reference sequence). The CDR3 sequence is CASRRTGGDYGYTF. The CDR3 DNA reads TGTGCCAGTAGAAGGACAGGGGGAGACTATGGCTACACCTTC.

This chain connects TRBV6-5 to TRBJ2-3, with TRBD2 identical over 7 bases. CDR1 and CDR2 from the germline V gene are MNHEY and SVGAGI. Losses at the gene ends were 2 bases for V and 4 bases for J; bases not matched to a gene: 9. This CDR3 region has 16 residues. The CDR3 region is CASSYGNIRGADTQYF. In DNA form, the CDR3 reads TGTGCCAGCAGTTACGGAAACATTCGGGGGGCAGATACGCAGTATTTT.

This clone was detected only a few times. The CDR3 nucleotides are TGTGCCAGCAGTTTTAGCTCCTACGAGCAGTACTTC. Encoded protein: CASSFSSYEQYF. This chain joins TRBV27 and TRBJ2-7; the D is unclear. The V gene's germline CDR1 is MNHEY and CDR2 SMNVEV (reference sequence). V lost 3 bases to trimming and J lost 0 bases, with 3 bases between them. The CDR3 is 12 residues long.

V gene TRBV18 combines with J gene TRBJ1-2, with D uncertain. Germline V lookup: CDR1 KGHSH, CDR2 LQKENI. Trimming removed 3 bases from V and 2 bases from J, with 13 bases in between. CDR3 size: 15 residues. The CDR3 region has the DNA TGTGCCAGCTCACCGGGGTTGGTCCCCAACTATGGCTACACCTTC. It yields the protein CASSPGLVPNYGYTF.

V is TRBV27 and J is TRBJ1-1; a possible D gene is TRBD1 (5 bases). The CDR3 runs to 13 residues. The V end lost 5 bases, the J end lost 5 bases, and 12 bases lay between the germline ends. CDR1 is MNHEY and CDR2 is SMNVEV in the germline V gene (reference sequence). The CDR3 loop reads CASSLVGGTEAFF. Written as DNA, the CDR3 is TGTGCCAGCAGTCTCGTGGGGGGAACTGAAGCTTTCTTT.